This T cell receptor beta chain was recovered during a study of blood T cell repertoires in COVID-19. Study-wide context: The origin of the acute and convalescent COVID-19 samples was the United States, Italy and Spain. The analysed material was cDNA or gDNA that came from T cells, B-cell-depleted T cells, or PBMCs.

Germline V CDR1 and CDR2: LGHDT, YNNKEL (reference sequence). The CDR3 length is 15 residues. V lost 4 bases and J 2 bases, leaving 14 bases between the germline ends. Using immunoSEQ multiplex PCR, the repertoire was profiled, and TCRdb retains in-frame clones only, with some absent. In the table there are some 160,000 clones, around 87% of which are singletons. This receptor was identified in a woman older than 75 with COVID-19, enrolled during active disease. This chain joins TRBV3-1 (or the pseudogene TRBV3-2) and TRBJ2-5; D might be TRBD2 (5 bases). Sequencing input: peripheral blood. CDR3 sequence: CASSRYGAEQETQYF. CDR3 DNA: TGTGCCAGCAGCCGATATGGAGCGGAACAAGAGACCCAGTACTTC.